The T cell receptor beta chain described here comes from a study of blood T cell repertoires in COVID-19. The CDR3 sequence is 13 residues long. Germline CDR1 reads SGHRS; CDR2 reads YFSETQ. The V end lost 0 bases, the J end lost 8 bases, and 11 bases lay between the germline ends. The repertoire was sequenced with immunoSEQ multiplex PCR; TCRdb's copy has only in-frame clones and lacks some. The repertoire holds hundreds of thousands of clones, with 75% to 90% as singletons. The sample was PBMCs or T cells enriched from blood (not recorded which). This clonotype originated in a man in his fifties or sixties who had been exposed to COVID-19. The rearrangement uses TRBV5-1 and TRBJ1-2; D uncertain. The CDR3, as DNA: TGCGCCAGCAGCTTGGTAGCCGACGGGGGCTACACCTTC. Translating it yields CASSLVADGGYTF.